This T cell receptor (beta chain) comes out of a study of blood T cell repertoires in COVID-19. In the original analysis: Estimated nucleated cell counts came from reference gene primer amplification. Clones were sequenced by immunoSEQ multiplex PCR, and TCRdb holds only the in-frame ones, with some missing. V, J and clone size are those of that table, while D and trimming were read from the DNA. The repertoire holds around 190,000 clones, 86% seen once, with under 25% in the top ten. The germline gives CDR1 SGHVS, CDR2 FQNEAQ. The CDR3 extends over 15 amino acids. Trimming took off 2 bases at V and 5 bases at J, with 13 bases between the two ends.

V and J are TRBV7-8 and TRBJ2-1; D is possibly TRBD1 (5 bases). The sample was peripheral blood. This TCR was sampled from a man aged 70 or older with active or convalescent COVID-19. The CDR3 spells CASSLWLGVNNEQFF. As DNA, the CDR3 is TGTGCCAGCAGCTTATGGCTAGGGGTTAACAATGAGCAGTTCTTC. Combining the CDR3 with reference TRBV7-8 and TRBJ2-1 gives the whole variable domain GAGVSQSPRYKVAKRGQDVALRCDPISGHVSLFWYQQALGQGPEFLTYFQNEAQLDKSGLPSDRFFAERPEGSVSTLKIQRTQQEDSAVYLCASSLWLGVNNEQFFGPGTRLTVL.